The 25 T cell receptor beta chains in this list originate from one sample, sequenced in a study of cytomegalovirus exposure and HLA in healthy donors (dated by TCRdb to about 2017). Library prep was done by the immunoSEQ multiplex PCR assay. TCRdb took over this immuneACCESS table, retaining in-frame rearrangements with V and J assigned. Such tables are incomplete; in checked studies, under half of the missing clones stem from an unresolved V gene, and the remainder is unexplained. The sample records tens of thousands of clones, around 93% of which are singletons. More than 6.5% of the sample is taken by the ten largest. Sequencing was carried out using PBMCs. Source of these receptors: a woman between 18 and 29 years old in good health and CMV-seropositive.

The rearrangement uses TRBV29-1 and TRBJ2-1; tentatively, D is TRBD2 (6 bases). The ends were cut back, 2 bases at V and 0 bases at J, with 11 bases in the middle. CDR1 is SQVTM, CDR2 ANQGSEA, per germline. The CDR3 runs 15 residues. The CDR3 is CSVELQAGSYNEQFF. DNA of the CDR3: TGCAGCGTTGAACTTCAAGCGGGCTCCTACAATGAGCAGTTCTTC.

The DNA of the CDR3 is TGCAGCGTTCGCAAGGGAGGCAACAATGAGCAGTTCTTC. This codes for CSVRKGGNNEQFF. The chain has TRBV29-1 and TRBJ2-1; TRBD2 is a possible D gene (6 bases). V was cut by 5 bases and J by 5 bases, with 13 bases left in between. There are 13 residues in the CDR3. Germline-derived CDR1 and CDR2 are SQVTM and ANQGSEA.

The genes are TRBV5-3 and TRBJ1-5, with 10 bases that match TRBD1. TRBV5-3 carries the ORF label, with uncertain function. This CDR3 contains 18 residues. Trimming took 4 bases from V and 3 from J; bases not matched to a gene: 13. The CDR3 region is CARSLRGGQGLNNQPQHF. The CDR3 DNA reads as TGTGCCAGAAGCCTGAGGGGGGGACAGGGGCTCAACAATCAGCCCCAGCATTTT.

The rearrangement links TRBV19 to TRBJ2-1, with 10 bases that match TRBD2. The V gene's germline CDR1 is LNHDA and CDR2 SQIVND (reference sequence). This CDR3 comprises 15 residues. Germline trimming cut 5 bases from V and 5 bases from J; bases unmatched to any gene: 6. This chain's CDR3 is CASSLGLAVNNEQFF. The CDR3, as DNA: TGTGCCAGTAGTCTAGGACTAGCGGTGAACAATGAGCAGTTCTTC.

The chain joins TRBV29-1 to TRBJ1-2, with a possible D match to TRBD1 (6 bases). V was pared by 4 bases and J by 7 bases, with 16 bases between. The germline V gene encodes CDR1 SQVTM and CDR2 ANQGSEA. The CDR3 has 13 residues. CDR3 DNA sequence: TGCAGCGTTGGTGGGGGCGCCCCGATTGGCTACACCTTC. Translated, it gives CSVGGGAPIGYTF.

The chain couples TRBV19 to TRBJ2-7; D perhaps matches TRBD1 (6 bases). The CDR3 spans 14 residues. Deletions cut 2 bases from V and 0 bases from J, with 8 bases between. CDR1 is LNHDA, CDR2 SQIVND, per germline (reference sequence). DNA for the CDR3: TGTGCCAGTAGTATAAGCAGGGGCTCCTACGAGCAGTACTTC. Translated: CASSISRGSYEQYF.

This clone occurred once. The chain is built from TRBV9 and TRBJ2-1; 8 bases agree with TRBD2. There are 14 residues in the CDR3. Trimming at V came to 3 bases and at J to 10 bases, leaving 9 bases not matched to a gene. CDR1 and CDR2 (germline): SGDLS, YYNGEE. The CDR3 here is CASSEDGLAGEQFF. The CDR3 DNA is TGTGCCAGCAGCGAGGACGGACTAGCAGGGGAGCAGTTCTTC.

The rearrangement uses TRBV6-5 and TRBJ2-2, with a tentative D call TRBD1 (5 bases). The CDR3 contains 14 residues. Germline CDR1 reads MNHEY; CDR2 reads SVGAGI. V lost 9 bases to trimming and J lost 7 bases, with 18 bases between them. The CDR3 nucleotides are TGTGCCAGTAGGACATCCCGCGCAGGCGGGGAGCTGTTTTTT. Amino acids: CASRTSRAGGELFF.

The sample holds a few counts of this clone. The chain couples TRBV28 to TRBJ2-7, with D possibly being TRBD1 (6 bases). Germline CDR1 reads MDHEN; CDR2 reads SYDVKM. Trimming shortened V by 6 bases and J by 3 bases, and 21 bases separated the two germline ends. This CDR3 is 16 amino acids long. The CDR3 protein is CASRKNAGFRGYEQYF. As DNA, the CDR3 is TGTGCCAGCAGAAAAAACGCAGGTTTCAGGGGCTACGAGCAGTACTTC.

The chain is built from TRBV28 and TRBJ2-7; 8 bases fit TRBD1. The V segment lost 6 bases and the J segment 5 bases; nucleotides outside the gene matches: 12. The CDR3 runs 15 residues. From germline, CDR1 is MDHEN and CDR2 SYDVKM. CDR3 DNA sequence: TGTGCCAGCAGCCCGCAAGGACAGGGATTCGACGAGCAGTACTTC. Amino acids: CASSPQGQGFDEQYF.

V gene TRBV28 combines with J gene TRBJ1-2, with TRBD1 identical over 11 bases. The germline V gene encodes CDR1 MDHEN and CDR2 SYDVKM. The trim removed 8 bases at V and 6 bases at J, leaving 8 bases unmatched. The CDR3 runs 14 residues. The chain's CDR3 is CASAGTGGMDGYTF. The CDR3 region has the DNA TGTGCCAGCGCCGGGACAGGGGGTATGGATGGCTACACCTTC.

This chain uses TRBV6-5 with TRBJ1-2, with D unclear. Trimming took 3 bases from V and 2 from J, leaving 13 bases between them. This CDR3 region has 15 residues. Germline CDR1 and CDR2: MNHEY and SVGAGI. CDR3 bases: TGTGCCAGCAGTTATCACCGCGACAAGAACTATGGCTACACCTTC. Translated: CASSYHRDKNYGYTF.

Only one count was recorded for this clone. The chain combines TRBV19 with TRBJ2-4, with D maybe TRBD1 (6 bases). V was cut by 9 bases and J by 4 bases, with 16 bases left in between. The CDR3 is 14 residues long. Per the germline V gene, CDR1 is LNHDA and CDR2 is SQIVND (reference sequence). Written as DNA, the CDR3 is TGTGCCAGCAGACCAGGGGCCGGGAAAAACATTCAGTACTTC. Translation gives CASRPGAGKNIQYF.

CDR3 DNA: TGCGCCAGCAGCCAAGGCCCCGGCTACGAGCAGTACTTC. Encoded protein: CASSQGPGYEQYF. The J gene is TRBJ2-7, the V gene TRBV4-3; D is unclear. Per germline, CDR1 LGHNA and CDR2 YSLEER. The CDR3 contains 13 residues. Deletions cut 1 base from V and 3 bases from J, with 7 bases between.

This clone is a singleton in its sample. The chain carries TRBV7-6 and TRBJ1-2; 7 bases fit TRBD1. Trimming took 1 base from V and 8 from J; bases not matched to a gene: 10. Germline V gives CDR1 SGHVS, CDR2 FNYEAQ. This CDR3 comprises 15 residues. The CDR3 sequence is CASSLVSDREYGYTF. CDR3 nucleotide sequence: TGTGCCAGCAGCTTAGTGAGTGACAGGGAATACGGCTACACCTTC.

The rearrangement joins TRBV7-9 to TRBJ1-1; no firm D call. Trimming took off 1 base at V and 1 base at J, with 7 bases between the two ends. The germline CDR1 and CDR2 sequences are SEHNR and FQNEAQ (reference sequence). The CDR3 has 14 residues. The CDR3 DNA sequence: TGTGCCAGCAGCTTAGGAGGGTCGAACACTGAAGCTTTCTTT. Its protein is CASSLGGSNTEAFF.

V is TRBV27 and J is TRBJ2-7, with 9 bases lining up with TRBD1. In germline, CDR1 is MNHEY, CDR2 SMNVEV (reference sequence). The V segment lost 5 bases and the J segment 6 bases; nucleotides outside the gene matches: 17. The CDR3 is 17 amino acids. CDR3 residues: CASSTMRGQGKTSEQYF. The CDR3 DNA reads TGTGCCAGCAGTACGATGAGAGGACAGGGGAAAACTTCCGAGCAGTACTTC.

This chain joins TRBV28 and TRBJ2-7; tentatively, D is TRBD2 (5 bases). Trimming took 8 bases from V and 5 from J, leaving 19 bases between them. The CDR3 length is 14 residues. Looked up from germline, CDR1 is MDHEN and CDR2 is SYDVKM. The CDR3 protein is CASLRRRNTHEQYF. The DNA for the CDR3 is TGTGCCAGCCTGAGAAGGAGGAACACCCACGAGCAGTACTTC.

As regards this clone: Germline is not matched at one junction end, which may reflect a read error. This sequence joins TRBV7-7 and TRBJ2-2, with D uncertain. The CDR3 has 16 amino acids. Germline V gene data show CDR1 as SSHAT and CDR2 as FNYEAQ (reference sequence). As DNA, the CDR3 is TGTGCTAGCAGCTTAGCCGGCGGTCTGAACACCGGGGAGCTGTTTTTT. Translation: CASSLAGGLNTGELFF.

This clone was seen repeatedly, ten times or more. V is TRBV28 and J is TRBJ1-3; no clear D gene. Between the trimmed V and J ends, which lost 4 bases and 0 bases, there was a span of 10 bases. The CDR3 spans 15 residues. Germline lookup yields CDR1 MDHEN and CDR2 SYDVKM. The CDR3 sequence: CASSSSPYSGNTIYF. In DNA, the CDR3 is TGTGCCAGCAGTTCTAGCCCTTACTCTGGAAACACCATATATTTT.

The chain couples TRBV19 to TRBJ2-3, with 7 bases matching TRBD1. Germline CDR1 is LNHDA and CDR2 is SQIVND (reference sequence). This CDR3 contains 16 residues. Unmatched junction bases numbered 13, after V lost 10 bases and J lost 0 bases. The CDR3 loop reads CATTPQGLGSTDTQYF. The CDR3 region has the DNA TGTGCCACTACCCCACAGGGGTTGGGGAGCACAGATACGCAGTATTTT.

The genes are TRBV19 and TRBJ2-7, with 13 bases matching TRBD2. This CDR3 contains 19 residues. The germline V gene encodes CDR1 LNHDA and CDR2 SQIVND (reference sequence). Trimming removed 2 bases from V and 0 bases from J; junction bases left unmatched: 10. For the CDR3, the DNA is TGTGCCAGTAGTATACGCGTCGGGACTAGCGGGACTAGCTCCTACGAGCAGTACTTC. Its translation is CASSIRVGTSGTSSYEQYF.

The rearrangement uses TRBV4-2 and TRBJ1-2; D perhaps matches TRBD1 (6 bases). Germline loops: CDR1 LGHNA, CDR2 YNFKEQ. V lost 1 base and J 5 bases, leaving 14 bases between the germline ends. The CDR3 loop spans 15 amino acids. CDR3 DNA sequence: TGTGCCAGCAGCCAAGCTGAGGGGGGGCAATATGGCTACACCTTC. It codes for CASSQAEGGQYGYTF.

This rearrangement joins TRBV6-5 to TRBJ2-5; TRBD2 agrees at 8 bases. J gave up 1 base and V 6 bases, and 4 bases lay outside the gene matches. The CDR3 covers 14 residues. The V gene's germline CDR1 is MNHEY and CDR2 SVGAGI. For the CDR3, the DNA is TGTGCCAGCAGATCTACTAGCGGCCAAGAGACCCAGTACTTC. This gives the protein CASRSTSGQETQYF.

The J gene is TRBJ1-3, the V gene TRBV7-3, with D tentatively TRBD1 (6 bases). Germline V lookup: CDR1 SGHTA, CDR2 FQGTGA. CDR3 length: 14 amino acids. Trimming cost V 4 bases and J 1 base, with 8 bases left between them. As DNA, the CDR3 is TGTGCCAGCAGCTCGACAGGTTCTGGAAACACCATATATTTT. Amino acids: CASSSTGSGNTIYF.